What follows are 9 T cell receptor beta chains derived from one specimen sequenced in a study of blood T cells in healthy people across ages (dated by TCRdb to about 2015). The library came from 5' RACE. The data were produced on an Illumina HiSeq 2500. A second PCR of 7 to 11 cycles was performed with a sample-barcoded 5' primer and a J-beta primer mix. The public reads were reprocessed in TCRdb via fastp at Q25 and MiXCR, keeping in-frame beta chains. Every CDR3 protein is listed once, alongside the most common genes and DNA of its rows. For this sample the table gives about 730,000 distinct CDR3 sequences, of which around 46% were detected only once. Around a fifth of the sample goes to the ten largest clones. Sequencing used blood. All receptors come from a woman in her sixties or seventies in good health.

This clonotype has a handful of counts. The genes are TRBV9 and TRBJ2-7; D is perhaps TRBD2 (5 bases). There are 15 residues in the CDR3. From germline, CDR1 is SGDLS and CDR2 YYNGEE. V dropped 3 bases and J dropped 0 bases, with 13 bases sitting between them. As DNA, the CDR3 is TGTGCCAGCAGCGCCGGTGGAGGAAACTCCTACGAGCAGTACTTC. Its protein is CASSAGGGNSYEQYF.

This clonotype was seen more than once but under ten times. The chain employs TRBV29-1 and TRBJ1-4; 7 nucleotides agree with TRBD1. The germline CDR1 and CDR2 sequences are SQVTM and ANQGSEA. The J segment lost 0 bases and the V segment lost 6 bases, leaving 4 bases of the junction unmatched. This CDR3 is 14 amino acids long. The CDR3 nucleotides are TGCAGCGTGCACCAGGGGGCAACTAATGAAAAACTGTTTTTT. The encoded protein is CSVHQGATNEKLFF.

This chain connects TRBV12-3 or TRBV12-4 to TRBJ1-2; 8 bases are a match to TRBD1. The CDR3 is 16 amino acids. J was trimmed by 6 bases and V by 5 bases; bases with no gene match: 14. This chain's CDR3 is CASSPTFDRGRDGYTF. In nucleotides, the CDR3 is TGTGCCAGCAGTCCCACCTTCGACAGGGGAAGGGATGGCTACACCTTC.

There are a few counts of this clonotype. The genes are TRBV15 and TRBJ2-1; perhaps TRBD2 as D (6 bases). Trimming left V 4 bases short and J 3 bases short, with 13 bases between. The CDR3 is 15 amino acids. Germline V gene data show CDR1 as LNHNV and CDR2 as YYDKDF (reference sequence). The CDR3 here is CATSTVAGFYNEQFF. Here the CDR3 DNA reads TGTGCCACCAGCACGGTGGCGGGATTCTACAATGAGCAGTTCTTC.

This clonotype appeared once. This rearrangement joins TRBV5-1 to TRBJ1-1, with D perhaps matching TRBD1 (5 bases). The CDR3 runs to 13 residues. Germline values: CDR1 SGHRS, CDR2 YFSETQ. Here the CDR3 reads CVSADTMNTEAFF. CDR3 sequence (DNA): TGCGTCTCAGCGGACACCATGAACACTGAAGCTTTCTTT.

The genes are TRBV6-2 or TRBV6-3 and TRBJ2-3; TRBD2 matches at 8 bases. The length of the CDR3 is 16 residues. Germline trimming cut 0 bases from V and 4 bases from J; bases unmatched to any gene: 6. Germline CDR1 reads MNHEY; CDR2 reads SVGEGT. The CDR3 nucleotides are TGTGCCAGCAGTTACTCAGGACGGGAGGGGGCAGATACGCAGTATTTT. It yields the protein CASSYSGREGADTQYF.

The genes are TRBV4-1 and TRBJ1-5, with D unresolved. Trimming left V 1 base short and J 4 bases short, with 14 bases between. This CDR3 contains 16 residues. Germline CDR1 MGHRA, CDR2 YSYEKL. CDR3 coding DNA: TGCGCCAGCAGCCAAGGAGATAGGGTAGGAAATCAGCCCCAGCATTTT. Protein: CASSQGDRVGNQPQHF.

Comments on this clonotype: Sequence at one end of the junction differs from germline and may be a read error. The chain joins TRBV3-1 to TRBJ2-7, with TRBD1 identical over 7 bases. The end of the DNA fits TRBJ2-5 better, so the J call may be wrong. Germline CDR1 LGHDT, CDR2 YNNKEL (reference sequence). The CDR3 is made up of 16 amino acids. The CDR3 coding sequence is TGTACCAGCAGCCGAATCTCTGCAGGGGGATCAGAGACCCAGTACTTC. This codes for CTSSRISAGGSETQYF.

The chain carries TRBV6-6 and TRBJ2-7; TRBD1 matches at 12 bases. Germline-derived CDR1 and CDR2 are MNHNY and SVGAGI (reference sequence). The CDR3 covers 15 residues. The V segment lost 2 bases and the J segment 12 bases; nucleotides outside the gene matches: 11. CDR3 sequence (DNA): TGTGCCAGCAGTTACCGGGACAGGGGGCGGGGGACCCTGTACTTC. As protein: CASSYRDRGRGTLYF.